This T cell receptor beta chain was identified in a study of post-analysis software for immune sequencing data. Study-wide points: Elevated frequency relative to controls characterized several TRBV segments in patients, TRBV5-6, TRBV5-1 and TRBV20-1 among them. The study found significantly lower normalized Chao1 diversity in multiple sclerosis patients than in controls.

Carried by the TCR beta cDNA libraries were unique molecular identifiers. Input amounts of 1 to 10 million T cells were used. These gave some 500,000 cDNA molecules, so each molecule approximated one T cell. TCRdb redid the calling of the PCR reads with MiXCR, one entry per CDR3 protein. This table holds roughly 180,000 distinct CDR3 sequences, approximately 30% found once. Per germline, CDR1 SEHNR and CDR2 FQNEAQ (reference sequence). The CDR3 sequence is 15 residues long. The V gene lost 5 bases and the J gene lost 4 bases, with 12 bases spanning the gap. A word on this clonotype: The antigen is unknown.

The TCR sequence derives from a girl aged 10 to 17 with multiple sclerosis. The V gene is TRBV7-9, the J gene TRBJ1-6, with D hard to call. Sequenced input: blood. CDR3 sequence: CASSPQNTYNSPLHF. The CDR3 DNA follows: TGTGCCAGCAGCCCCCAGAATACTTATAATTCACCCCTCCACTTT.